This T cell receptor (beta chain) originates from a study of spatial heterogeneity in lung cancer. Looking at the study overall: Beta-chain sequences were consistently detected more often than alpha-chain sequences. There were, on average, more than 9.5 raw-read appearances for each unique TCR and UMI combination.

A distinct unique molecular identifier was carried by each TCR cDNA molecule. TCRdb reanalysed the 5' RACE reads using MiXCR and keeps one entry per CDR3 protein. Among more than 950 distinct CDR3 sequences listed, 6.4% were seen once. Time point meaning: sample taken at primary tumor resection. The input material, whole RNA from tumor, nontumor lung or frozen PBMC, was sequenced unsorted. Samples were donated by 72 untreated early-stage non-small cell lung cancer patients. Per the germline V gene, CDR1 is LNHDA and CDR2 is SQIVND (reference sequence). CDR3 length: 13 residues. V was pared by 10 bases and J by 0 bases, with 13 bases between. This clonotype was seen just once.

The chain links TRBV19 to TRBJ2-7; D gene uncertain. Sequences were derived from normal lung tissue next to the tumor, sampled at surgery. This clonotype originated in a male donor with early-stage non-small cell lung cancer. The CDR3 spells CATRSANSYEQYF. The CDR3 bases are TGTGCCACCCGGTCAGCGAACTCCTACGAGCAGTACTTC.